Here is one T cell receptor (beta chain) with its context. Its target is not known. The protocol was immunoSEQ multiplex PCR, while the TCRdb copy is restricted to in-frame clones and leaves out a portion. This table holds 22,000 or so clones, 75% to 85% found once. V was pared by 7 bases and J by 3 bases, with 7 bases between. Germline V gene sequence: CDR1 SGHRS, CDR2 YFSETQ. The CDR3 loop spans 11 amino acids. The sample originates from a study of CD4 T cells in relation to SARS-CoV-2 and coronaviruses. Turning to the study itself: Shared crossreactive spike epitopes were mapped to their HLA restriction.

Before the COVID-19 pandemic, during about 2011-2019, CD4+ T cells were taken from unexposed donors. The cells were cultured for 10 days before CD4+ T cells were isolated. As cell numbers allowed, unexposed-donor CD4+ T cells faced SARS-CoV-2 S/N and four cold-coronavirus spikes. The source is a human donor in good health. V usage is TRBV5-1 and J usage is TRBJ2-5, with D perhaps TRBD2 (6 bases). Source material: CD4+ T cells from PBMCs, cultured in vitro. The CDR3 protein is CASRGEETQYF. The DNA for the CDR3 is TGCGCCAGCCGCGGGGAAGAGACCCAGTACTTC. Combining the CDR3 with reference TRBV5-1 and TRBJ2-5 gives the whole variable domain KAGVTQTPRYLIKTRGQQVTLSCSPISGHRSVSWYQQTPGQGLQFLFEYFSETQRNKGNFPGRFSGRQFSNSRSEMNVSTLELGDSALYLCASRGEETQYFGPGTRLLVL.